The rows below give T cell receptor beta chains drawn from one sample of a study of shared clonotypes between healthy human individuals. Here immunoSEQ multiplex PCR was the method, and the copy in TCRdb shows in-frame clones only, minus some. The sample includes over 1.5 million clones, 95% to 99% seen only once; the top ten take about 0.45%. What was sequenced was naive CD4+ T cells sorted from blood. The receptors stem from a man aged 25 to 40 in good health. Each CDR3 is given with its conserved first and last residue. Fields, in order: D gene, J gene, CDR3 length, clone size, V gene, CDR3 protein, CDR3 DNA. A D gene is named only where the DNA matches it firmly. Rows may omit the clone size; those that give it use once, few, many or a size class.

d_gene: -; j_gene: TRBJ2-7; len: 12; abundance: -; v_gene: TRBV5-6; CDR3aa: CASSPRGPEQYF; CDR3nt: TGTGCCAGCTCTCCCCGGGGGCCGGAGCAGTACTTC
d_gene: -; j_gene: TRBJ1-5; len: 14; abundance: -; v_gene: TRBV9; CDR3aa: CASSPRGRNQPQHF; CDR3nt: TGTGCCAGCAGCCCCCGCGGGCGCAATCAGCCCCAGCATTTT
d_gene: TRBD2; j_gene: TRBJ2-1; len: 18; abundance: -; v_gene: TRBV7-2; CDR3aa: CASSQPGRLAGGGNEQFF; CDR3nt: TGTGCCAGCAGCCAACCAGGCCGACTAGCGGGAGGGGGTAATGAGCAGTTCTTC
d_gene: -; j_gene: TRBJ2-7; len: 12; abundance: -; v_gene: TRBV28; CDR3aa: CASRTVSYEQYF; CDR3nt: TGTGCCAGCAGGACAGTCTCCTACGAGCAGTACTTC
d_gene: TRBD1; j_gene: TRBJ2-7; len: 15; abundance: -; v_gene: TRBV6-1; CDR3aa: CASSDRQGASYEQYF; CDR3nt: TGTGCCAGCAGTGATCGGCAGGGGGCTTCCTACGAGCAGTACTTC
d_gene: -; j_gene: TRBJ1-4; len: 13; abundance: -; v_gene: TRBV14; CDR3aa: CASSQDGPGKLFF; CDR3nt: TGTGCCAGCAGCCAAGATGGTCCCGGGAAACTGTTTTTT
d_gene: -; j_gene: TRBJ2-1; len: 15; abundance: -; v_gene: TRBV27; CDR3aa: CASSTIDTAYNEQFF; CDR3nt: TGTGCCAGCAGTACAATAGACACAGCCTACAATGAGCAGTTCTTC
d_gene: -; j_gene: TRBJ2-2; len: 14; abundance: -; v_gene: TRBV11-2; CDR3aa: CASSSYGDTGELFF; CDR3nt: TGTGCCAGCAGCTCCTACGGAGACACCGGGGAGCTGTTTTTT
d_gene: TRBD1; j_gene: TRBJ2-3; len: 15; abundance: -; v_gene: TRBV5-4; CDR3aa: CASRSGQGATDTQYF; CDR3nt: TGTGCCAGCAGGTCGGGACAGGGGGCCACAGATACGCAGTATTTT
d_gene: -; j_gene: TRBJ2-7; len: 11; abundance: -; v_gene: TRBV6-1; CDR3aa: CASASWYEQYF; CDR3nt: TGTGCCAGCGCCAGCTGGTACGAGCAGTACTTC
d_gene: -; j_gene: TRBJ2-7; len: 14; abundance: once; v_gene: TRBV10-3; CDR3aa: CATQEVLGSYEQYF; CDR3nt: TGTGCCACCCAAGAGGTCTTAGGCTCCTACGAGCAGTACTTC
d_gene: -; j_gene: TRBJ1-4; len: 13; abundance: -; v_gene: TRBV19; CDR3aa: CASKVGEGEKLFF; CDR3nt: TGTGCCAGTAAGGTTGGCGAGGGGGAAAAACTGTTTTTT
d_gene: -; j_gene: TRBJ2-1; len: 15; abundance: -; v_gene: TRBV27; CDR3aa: CASSPLIADPNEQFF; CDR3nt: TGTGCCAGCAGTCCCCTGATAGCGGACCCCAATGAGCAGTTCTTC
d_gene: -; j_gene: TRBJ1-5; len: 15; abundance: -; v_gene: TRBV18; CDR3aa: CASSPLVRSNQPQHF; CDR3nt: TGTGCCAGCTCACCACTAGTGAGAAGCAATCAGCCCCAGCATTTT
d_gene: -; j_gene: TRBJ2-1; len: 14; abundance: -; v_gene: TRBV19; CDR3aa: CASSISGGSDEQFF; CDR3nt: TGTGCCAGTAGTATAAGTGGGGGGTCCGATGAGCAGTTCTTC
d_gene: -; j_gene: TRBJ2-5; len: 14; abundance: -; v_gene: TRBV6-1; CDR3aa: CASTLRGSRETQYF; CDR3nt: TGTGCCAGCACTTTGCGCGGGTCGCGAGAGACCCAGTACTTC
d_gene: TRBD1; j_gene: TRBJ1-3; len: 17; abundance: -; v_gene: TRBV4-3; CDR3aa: CASSQVSPGQGGNTIYF; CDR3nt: TGCGCCAGCAGCCAAGTTTCTCCGGGACAGGGTGGAAACACCATATATTTT
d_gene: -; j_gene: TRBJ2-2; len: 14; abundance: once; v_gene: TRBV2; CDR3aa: CASERTANTGELFF; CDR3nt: TGTGCCAGCGAGCGAACGGCGAACACCGGGGAGCTGTTTTTT
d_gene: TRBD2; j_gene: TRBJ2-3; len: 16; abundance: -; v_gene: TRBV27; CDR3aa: CASSYMAGGHTDTQYF; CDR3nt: TGTGCCAGCAGTTACATGGCGGGAGGCCACACAGATACGCAGTATTTT
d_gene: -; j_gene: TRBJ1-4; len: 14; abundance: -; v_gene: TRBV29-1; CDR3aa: CSVEWGGPNEKLFF; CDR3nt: TGCAGCGTCGAATGGGGGGGACCTAATGAAAAACTGTTTTTT
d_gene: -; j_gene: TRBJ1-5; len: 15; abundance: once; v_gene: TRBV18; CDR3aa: CASSQGPYSNQPQHF; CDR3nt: TGTGCCAGCTCGCAGGGACCGTATAGCAATCAGCCCCAGCATTTT
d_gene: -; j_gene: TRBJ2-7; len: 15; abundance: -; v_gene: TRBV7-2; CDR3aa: CASSFAGHYPYEQYF; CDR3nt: TGTGCCAGCAGCTTCGCGGGACACTACCCCTACGAGCAGTACTTC
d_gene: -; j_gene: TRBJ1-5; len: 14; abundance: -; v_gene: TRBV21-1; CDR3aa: CASNLGYSNQPQHF; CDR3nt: TGTGCCAGCAACTTGGGGTATAGCAATCAGCCCCAGCATTTT
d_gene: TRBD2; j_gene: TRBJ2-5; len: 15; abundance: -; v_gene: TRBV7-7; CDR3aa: CASSLVAGEGETQYF; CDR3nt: TGTGCCAGCAGCTTAGTAGCGGGAGAGGGAGAGACCCAGTACTTC
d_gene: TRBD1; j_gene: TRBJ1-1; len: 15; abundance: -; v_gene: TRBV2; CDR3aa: CASSERGQVNTEAFF; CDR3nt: TGTGCCAGCAGTGAAAGGGGGCAAGTGAACACTGAAGCTTTCTTT
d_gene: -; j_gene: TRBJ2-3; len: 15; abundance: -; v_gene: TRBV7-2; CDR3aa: CASSLGRQPRDTQYF; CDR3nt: TGTGCCAGCAGCTTAGGTCGTCAACCGAGGGATACGCAGTATTTT
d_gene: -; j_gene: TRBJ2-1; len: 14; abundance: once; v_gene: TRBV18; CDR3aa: CASSPGLVFGEQFF; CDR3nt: TGTGCCAGCTCACCAGGTCTAGTCTTCGGTGAGCAGTTCTTC
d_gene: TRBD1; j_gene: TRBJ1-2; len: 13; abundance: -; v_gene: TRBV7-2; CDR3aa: CASSPGTENGYTF; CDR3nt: TGTGCCAGCAGCCCAGGGACAGAGAATGGCTACACCTTC
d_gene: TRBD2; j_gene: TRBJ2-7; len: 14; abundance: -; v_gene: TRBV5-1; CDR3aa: CASSLGGSSYEQYF; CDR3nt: TGCGCCAGCAGCTTGGGCGGGAGCTCCTACGAGCAGTACTTC
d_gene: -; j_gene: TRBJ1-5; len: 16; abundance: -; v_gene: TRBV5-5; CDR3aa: CASSLVPPPSNQPQHF; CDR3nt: TGTGCCAGCAGCTTAGTCCCCCCACCGAGCAATCAGCCCCAGCATTTT